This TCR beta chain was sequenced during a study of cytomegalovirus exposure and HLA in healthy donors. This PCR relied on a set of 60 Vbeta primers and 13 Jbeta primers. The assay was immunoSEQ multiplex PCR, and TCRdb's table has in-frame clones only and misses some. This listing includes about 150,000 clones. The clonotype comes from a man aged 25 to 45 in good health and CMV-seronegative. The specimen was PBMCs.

This CDR3 reads CASSLWGTSGETQYF. The CDR3 bases are TGCGCCAGCAGCTTGTGGGGTACTAGTGGCGAGACCCAGTACTTC. The V and J genes are TRBV5-1 and TRBJ2-5; D perhaps matches TRBD2 (5 bases). The length of the CDR3 is 15 residues. Germline CDR1 is SGHRS and CDR2 is YFSETQ. V shed 1 base and J shed 5 bases, with 15 bases lying between them. Variable domain in full (rest from reference TRBV5-1 and TRBJ2-5): KAGVTQTPRYLIKTRGQQVTLSCSPISGHRSVSWYQQTPGQGLQFLFEYFSETQRNKGNFPGRFSGRQFSNSRSEMNVSTLELGDSALYLCASSLWGTSGETQYFGPGTRLLVL.